What follows are 4 T cell receptor beta chains derived from one specimen sequenced in a study of PD-1 blockade in classical Hodgkin lymphoma. Clones were sequenced by immunoSEQ multiplex PCR, and TCRdb holds only the in-frame ones, with some missing. Of around 50,000 clones listed, about three quarters were seen once; the top ten hold less than 15%. The time point: cycle 4 day 1 (C4D1), after less than 7 weeks of nivolumab. Following autologous stem cell transplantation, relapse occurred in every patient, and exposure to brentuximab vedotin varied. The sequencing used peripheral blood mononuclear cells (PBMCs), collected before the fourth cycle of nivolumab. The receptor source for this set is a human donor with classical Hodgkin lymphoma.

The chain employs TRBV6-6 and TRBJ1-1; 7 bases map to TRBD1. Germline lookup yields CDR1 MNHNY and CDR2 SVGAGI (reference sequence). With V trimmed by 5 bases and J by 2 bases, 11 bases remained unmatched. This CDR3 has 16 residues. The CDR3 loop is CASSRRDSFSNTEAFF. The CDR3 nucleotides are TGTGCCAGCAGTAGACGGGACAGCTTCTCAAACACTGAAGCTTTCTTT.

Remarks on this clone: Other nucleotide sequences in the sample specify the same CDR3. The rearrangement links TRBV2 to TRBJ1-2; 10 bases match TRBD1. The germline V gene encodes CDR1 SNHLY and CDR2 FYNNEI. The CDR3 totals 14 residues. With 4 bases clipped from V and 4 bases from J, the junction kept 3 bases outside the gene matches. CDR3 nucleotides: TGTGCCAGCAGTGGCCGGGACAGGGGCTATGGCTACACCTTC. Its protein is CASSGRDRGYGYTF.

CDR3 amino acids: CASTPQAGGDTGELFF. CDR3 nucleotides: TGTGCCAGCACCCCACAGGCAGGGGGCGACACCGGGGAGCTGTTTTTT. The rearrangement uses TRBV5-4 and TRBJ2-2, with 8 bases aligning to TRBD1. Trimming removed 6 bases from V and 3 bases from J; junction bases left unmatched: 10. The length of the CDR3 is 16 residues. Germline assignment: CDR1 SGHNT and CDR2 YYREEE (reference sequence).

The genes are TRBV27 and TRBJ1-5; 8 bases line up with TRBD1. The CDR3 has 13 amino acids. Trimming took 6 bases from V and 3 from J; bases not matched to a gene: 1. Germline V gene lookup returns CDR1 MNHEY and CDR2 SMNVEV (reference sequence). The CDR3 loop is CASSQGANQPQHF. The CDR3 bases are TGTGCCAGCAGCCAGGGGGCCAATCAGCCCCAGCATTTT.